The sample holds one count of the clone carrying this T cell receptor beta chain. Germline V lookup: CDR1 SGHRS, CDR2 YFSETQ. Deletions cut 2 bases from V and 6 bases from J, with 16 bases between. The CDR3 contains 15 residues. These data belong to a study of T cell responses to AZD1222 COVID-19 vaccine. Clones were read by immunoSEQ multiplex PCR, and TCRdb kept only the in-frame ones, dropping some. This table has 59,000 or so clones, around four fifths appearing once. The source material was peripheral blood, sampled on day 0 of AZD1222 vaccination. The V and J genes are TRBV5-1 and TRBJ2-3, with D possibly being TRBD2 (7 bases). This TCR derives from an adult in good health. The CDR3 bases are TGCGCCAGCAGCTTACTAGGGGGGGAGGTTGATACGCAGTATTTT. As protein: CASSLLGGEVDTQYF.